This T cell receptor beta chain was sequenced for a study of blood T cell repertoires in COVID-19. On the study more broadly: The United States, Italy and Spain were the sources of the acute and convalescent COVID-19 samples.

The CDR3 runs 14 residues. In germline, CDR1 is LNHDA, CDR2 SQIVND (reference sequence). With 6 bases clipped from V and 10 bases from J, the junction kept 7 bases outside the gene matches. The protocol was immunoSEQ multiplex PCR, while the TCRdb copy is restricted to in-frame clones and leaves out a portion. This table has some 150,000 clones, 65% to 90% appearing once. Sample: peripheral blood. The chain uses TRBV19 and TRBJ2-1; 12 bases match TRBD2. The clonotype was recovered from a man in his 70s with acute or convalescent COVID-19. CDR3 coding DNA: TGTGCCAGTAGCCCAGGGACTAGCGGGTACGAGCAGTTCTTC. It specifies CASSPGTSGYEQFF.